Here is one T cell receptor (beta chain) with its context. Antigen: not known. The data are from a study of beta chain features in type 1 diabetes. Overall study context: No age, gender or cell yield differences were seen between patients and healthy donors.

General study findings and limits: TCRB CDR3s were moderately but significantly shorter in Type 1 diabetes patients in all four CD4+ subsets.

Heparinised blood was drawn once per donor, averaging around 110 mL. Markers CD45RO/CCR7/CD25/CD127/CD95/CD27 served to sort CD4+ naive, central memory, regulatory and stem cell-like memory cells. The whole isolated RNA underwent reverse transcription, so sequencing captured expressed TCRB transcripts. The study sequenced naive, central memory and regulatory T cell samples to an average of about 3.9 million reads. Some clones are missing from TCRdb's copy, which holds only in-frame ones; the method was immunoSEQ multiplex PCR. The sample has 200,000 to 250,000 clones, approximately 13% seen once; the top ten hold almost 0.02%. Germline-derived CDR1 and CDR2 are SGDLS and YYNGEE. V was pared by 0 bases and J by 5 bases, with 14 bases between. This CDR3 spans 15 amino acids.

The receptor's source is a man aged 25-45 years with type 1 diabetes. V and J are TRBV9 and TRBJ1-2, with D possibly matching TRBD1 (6 bases). The source material was naive CD4+ T cells from blood. In DNA form, the CDR3 reads TGTGCCAGCAGCGTAGGACAGGTGGAAAATTATGGCTACACCTTC. Translating it yields CASSVGQVENYGYTF.